The rows below give T cell receptor beta chains drawn from one sample of a study of blood T cell repertoires in COVID-19. Some clones are missing from TCRdb's copy, which holds only in-frame ones; the method was immunoSEQ multiplex PCR. Altogether roughly 460,000 clones are present, roughly 89% being singletons, with the ten largest covering roughly 0.78%. Specimen: peripheral blood. These TCRs come from a man aged 18 to 29 with COVID-19, enrolled during active disease. Both conserved end residues are part of each CDR3. The D gene is left open where the match is weak. Rows may omit the clone size; those that give it use once, few, many or a size class.

>TRBJ1-5|TRBV13|-|TRBD1
TGTGCCAGCAGCCAGGACAGGGGGCTAGGTCAGCCCCAGCATTTT
CASSQDRGLGQPQHF
>TRBJ2-1|TRBV3-1/TRBV3-2|-|TRBD2
TGTGCCAGCAGCCAAGTTGGGACTAGTTACAATGAGCAGTTCTTC
CASSQVGTSYNEQFF
>TRBJ2-7|TRBV7-9|-|TRBD2
TGTGCCAGCACCTTGACCGGGACTAGCGAAGCCTACGAGCAGTACTTC
CASTLTGTSEAYEQYF
>TRBJ2-6|TRBV11-3|-|-
TGTGCCAGCAGCTCGGAAAGGGAGCTGGGGGGCTCTGGGGCCAACGTCCTGACTTTC
CASSSERELGGSGANVLTF
>TRBJ1-6|TRBV21-1|-|-
TGTGCCAGCAGCAAAGTCCCGCCAGTTAAAAATTCACCCCTCCACTTT
CASSKVPPVKNSPLHF
>TRBJ2-7|TRBV11-2|-|-
TGTGCCAGCAGCCCCTTGAGCTCCTACGAGCAGTACTTC
CASSPLSSYEQYF
>TRBJ1-6|TRBV27|-|-
TGTGCCAGCACCTACAGGGTCTCACCCCTCCACTTT
CASTYRVSPLHF
>TRBJ1-1|TRBV5-1|-|TRBD1
TGCGCCAGCAGAGCCACCGGGACAGGGTCCACTGAAGCTTTCTTT
CASRATGTGSTEAFF
>TRBJ2-5|TRBV18|-|-
TGTGCCAGCTCACCGTCTTACGTGGAGGGGGAGACCCAGTACTTC
CASSPSYVEGETQYF
>TRBJ2-7|TRBV7-6|-|-
TGTGCCAGCAGCCATGATCAGGGGTACGAGCAGTACTTC
CASSHDQGYEQYF
>TRBJ2-7|TRBV24-1|-|-
TGTGCCACCAGTGAGGATACAGGGCGCGAGCAGTACTTC
CATSEDTGREQYF
>TRBJ2-2|TRBV14|once|-
TGTGCCAGCAGCCCCGCAGGGTCTCGGTACGGGGAGCTGTTTTTT
CASSPAGSRYGELFF
>TRBJ2-1|TRBV5-1|-|-
TGCGCCAGCAGCTTGGTGGTAGGGGTCAATGAGCAGTTCTTC
CASSLVVGVNEQFF
>TRBJ2-7|TRBV5-5|-|TRBD2
TGTGCCAGCAGCCTACTAGCGGGAGGCGACAACGAGCAGTACTTC
CASSLLAGGDNEQYF
>TRBJ2-1|TRBV24-1|-|-
TGTGCCACCAGTGACGCCCCCCACGGGGATTCCTACAATGAGCAGTTCTTC
CATSDAPHGDSYNEQFF
>TRBJ1-2|TRBV11-2|-|-
TGTGCCAGCAGCCCAATCAAGGGGGGGCCTGATGGCTACACCTTC
CASSPIKGGPDGYTF
>TRBJ2-2|TRBV6-5|-|TRBD2
TGTGCCAGCAGTACTAGCGGGAGAGGCACCGGGGAGCTGTTTTTT
CASSTSGRGTGELFF
>TRBJ1-2|TRBV5-6|once|TRBD1
TGTGCCAGCAGCTTTCGGACAGGCGGCTATGGCTACACCTTC
CASSFRTGGYGYTF
>TRBJ2-3|TRBV24-1|few|TRBD1
TGTGCCACCGGGACAGGGGTCGGATCGGGCACAGATACGCAGTATTTT
CATGTGVGSGTDTQYF
>TRBJ1-4|TRBV28|-|TRBD1
TGTGCCAGCAGTTCGGGGACAGCATTAAATGAAAAACTGTTTTTT
CASSSGTALNEKLFF
>TRBJ1-5|TRBV19|-|-
TGTGCCAGTAGTATGGGGGGATGGGGCAATCAGCCCCAGCATTTT
CASSMGGWGNQPQHF
>TRBJ2-1|TRBV6-5|-|-
TGTGCCAGCAATACGCGAAAGGGAGGCAATGAGCAGTTCTTC
CASNTRKGGNEQFF
>TRBJ2-1|TRBV3-1/TRBV3-2|-|TRBD1
TGTGCCAGCAGCCAGGGTGCGGACAGGGCCTACAATGAGCAGTTCTTC
CASSQGADRAYNEQFF
>TRBJ2-1|TRBV6-5|-|TRBD2
TGTGCCAGCAGTTACCTGGGACTAGCGGCCTACAATGAGCAGTTCTTC
CASSYLGLAAYNEQFF
>TRBJ2-1|TRBV12-2|-|-
TGTGCAAGTCGCTTTCCTACGACTAGCGGGGACTCCTACAATGAGCAGTTCTTC
CASRFPTTSGDSYNEQFF
>TRBJ1-1|TRBV18|-|TRBD1
TGTGCCAGCTCACCTGCATCGGGACAGGGCTCGGCTGAAGCTTTCTTT
CASSPASGQGSAEAFF
>TRBJ2-1|TRBV7-3|few|-
TGTGCCAGCAGCTTAACCAGGCAGAATGAGCAGTTCTTC
CASSLTRQNEQFF
>TRBJ2-7|TRBV11-2|once|TRBD1
TGTGCCAGCAGCTTAATGAGACTTGGGACAGGGCTTGGGCAGTACTTC
CASSLMRLGTGLGQYF
>TRBJ1-2|TRBV5-8|-|-
TGTGCCAGCAGCTTGAGGGGTTTGAGTGGCTACACCTTC
CASSLRGLSGYTF
>TRBJ1-2|TRBV2|-|TRBD1
TGTGCCAGCAGTCGGGGACAGCTTTATGGCTACACCTTC
CASSRGQLYGYTF
>TRBJ1-4|TRBV29-1|-|-
TGCAGCGGTCGCGGGGGGCTCGGTGAAAAACTGTTTTTT
CSGRGGLGEKLFF
>TRBJ2-2|TRBV24-1|-|-
TGTGCCACCAGTGAGGGCAGAACCGGGGAGCTGTTTTTT
CATSEGRTGELFF
>TRBJ1-6|TRBV2|-|TRBD1
TGTGCCAGCAGTAAGGACAGGGGGCGATTGAGTTCACCCCTCCACTTT
CASSKDRGRLSSPLHF
>TRBJ2-7|TRBV29-1|-|TRBD2
TGCAGCGTTAGACTAGCGGGAGTACCCGAGCAGTACTTC
CSVRLAGVPEQYF
>TRBJ1-2|TRBV6-5|-|-
TGTGCCAGCAAGAATGAATTAGGGGCTTACACCTTC
CASKNELGAYTF
>TRBJ2-2|TRBV24-1|-|TRBD1
TGTGCCACCAGTGACCACGGACAGGACACCGGGGAGCTGTTTTTT
CATSDHGQDTGELFF
>TRBJ2-2|TRBV2|-|TRBD2
TGTGCCAGCAGGGAAGGACTAGCGGACGGCACCGGGGAGCTGTTTTTT
CASREGLADGTGELFF
>TRBJ2-5|TRBV9|-|-
TGTGCCAGCAGCGTAGGACCCGGGTACCCAAGGACCCAGTACTTC
CASSVGPGYPRTQYF
>TRBJ2-7|TRBV7-2|once|TRBD2
TGTGCCAGCACCCTGGCGGGAGGCTCCTACGAGCAGTACTTC
CASTLAGGSYEQYF
>TRBJ1-5|TRBV27|-|TRBD1
TGTGCCAGCAGTGGGACAGGGGGCTTATCTCAGCCCCAGCATTTT
CASSGTGGLSQPQHF
>TRBJ2-1|TRBV10-2|-|-
TGCGCCAGCAGTGGCGGCATAAGAAATGAGCAGTTCTTC
CASSGGIRNEQFF
>TRBJ2-7|TRBV2|-|-
TGTGCCAGCAGGGAGTACGGCGCCGCCGAGCAGTACTTC
CASREYGAAEQYF
>TRBJ2-1|TRBV6-1|-|-
TGTGCCAGCGGGTGGGGGAGGAATGAGCAGTTCTTC
CASGWGRNEQFF
>TRBJ1-2|TRBV19|-|TRBD1
TGTGCCAGTAGTATAGGCAACCGGGACAGGTCTAACTATGGCTACACCTTC
CASSIGNRDRSNYGYTF
>TRBJ2-7|TRBV12-5|-|TRBD2
TGTGCTAGTGGTTTGGCCCGGGGGGGGTACGAGCAGTACTTC
CASGLARGGYEQYF
>TRBJ1-6|TRBV10-3|once|-
TGTGCCATCAGTCGGGAGAGCTCCTATAATTCACCCCTCCACTTT
CAISRESSYNSPLHF